This passage covers 10 T cell receptor beta chains from one sample sequenced in a study of tumor-infiltrating lymphocytes in primary liver carcinoma. A constant-region primer served to make TCR beta cDNA from about 500 ng total RNA. Researchers made the TCR beta libraries by running three nested multiplex PCR rounds with slightly modified ARM-PCR. The first two PCR rounds, roughly 10 cycles each, used TRBV1-TRBV30 forward primers and a C-beta reverse primer. TCRdb reanalysed the multiplex PCR reads using MiXCR and keeps one entry per CDR3 protein. The table records about 120,000 distinct CDR3 sequences, about 59% of them present only once. Bulk tissue was left unsorted, and RNA and DNA were co-extracted from about 20-30 mg of it. The specimen sequenced was liver tumor tissue from sampling region 1. Subset specified: tumor region T1, superior pole. Receptor source: an older woman with primary liver carcinoma and hepatitis B virus infection.

This chain connects TRBV7-9 to TRBJ1-1; D might be TRBD1 (5 bases). This CDR3 has 15 amino acids. CDR1 is SEHNR and CDR2 is FQNEAQ in the germline V gene (reference sequence). Deletions cut 3 bases from V and 1 base from J, with 12 bases between. CDR3 bases: TGTGCCAGCAGCTTGGGAGGGGCCCCGAACACTGAAGCTTTCTTT. Protein: CASSLGGAPNTEAFF.

Points on this clonotype: This may be a read error: a much more frequent sequence differs by one nucleotide. The chain is built from TRBV4-1 and TRBJ2-3; tentatively, D is TRBD1 (7 bases). The CDR3 is 18 amino acids. Germline CDR1 MGHRA, CDR2 YSYEKL. CDR3 bases: TGCGGCAGCAGCCAAGGGGGCCGGCCGGGACTTCGCACAGATACGCAGTATTTT. Protein: CGSSQGGRPGLRTDTQYF.

With regard to this clonotype: Relative to the germline gene, one junction end is altered; a read error may explain this. CDR3 bases: TGCAGTGTTGAAGGCGGGAGGCTCCCATTCTACGAGCAGTACTTC. It is translated as CSVEGGRLPFYEQYF. The chain has TRBV29-1 and TRBJ2-7; TRBD2 aligns across 8 bases. Germline V gives CDR1 SQVTM, CDR2 ANQGSEA. The CDR3 covers 15 residues.

On this clonotype: The germline gene is not matched at one end of the junction; a read error may be the cause. The J gene is TRBJ2-7, the V gene TRBV11-2; 9 nucleotides align to TRBD2. Germline assignment: CDR1 SGHAT and CDR2 FQNNGV. The CDR3 covers 16 residues. The CDR3 coding sequence is TGTGCCAGCAGCTACAGCGGGAGGACCTCGGGAATCGAGCAGTGCTTC. This gives the protein CASSYSGRTSGIEQCF.

The chain links TRBV7-9 to TRBJ2-5; no definite D call. The germline CDR1 and CDR2 sequences are SEHNR and FQNEAQ (reference sequence). CDR3 length: 13 amino acids. The germline V and J ends were trimmed by 5 bases and 2 bases, with 9 bases remaining between them. CDR3 region: CASSPGTQETQYF. The CDR3 nucleotides are TGTGCCAGCAGCCCAGGTACTCAAGAGACCCAGTACTTC.

As concerns this clonotype: A much larger clone sits a single nucleotide away, making a read error possible. The chain joins TRBV7-8 to TRBJ1-3; no clear D. V lost 4 bases and J lost 2, with 6 bases in between. This CDR3 region has 13 residues. Looked up from germline, CDR1 is SGHVS and CDR2 is FQNEAQ. CDR3 protein: CASSSQTGNTIYF. CDR3 coding DNA: TGTGCCAGCAGCTCTCAGACTGGAAACACCATATATTTT.

This clonotype was observed many times. The chain couples TRBV11-2 to TRBJ1-5; a weak D match, TRBD1 (5 bases). Germline CDR1 reads SGHAT; CDR2 reads FQNNGV. Trimming pared 2 bases from V and 5 bases from J, leaving 10 bases between. CDR3 length: 14 residues. The CDR3 sequence: CASSLLSGDQPQHF. CDR3 DNA: TGTGCCAGCAGCTTACTGTCGGGGGATCAGCCCCAGCATTTT.

A note on this clonotype: A junction boundary mismatches the germline segment, possibly from a read error. The chain links TRBV11-2 to TRBJ2-1, with D unresolved. The CDR3 is 12 amino acids. Germline CDR1 and CDR2: SGHAT and FQNNGV. The CDR3, as DNA: TGTGTCAGCAGCTTAGAAAAGAATGAGCAGTTCTTC. Translated, it gives CVSSLEKNEQFF.

This clonotype came up once. The V gene is TRBV5-1, the J gene TRBJ1-1; TRBD1 matches at 10 bases. The CDR3 is 14 amino acids. Germline V lookup: CDR1 SGHRS, CDR2 YFSETQ. J was trimmed by 5 bases and V by 3 bases; bases with no gene match: 4. As DNA, the CDR3 is TGCGCCAGCAGCTCGGGACAGGGGAGGACTGAAGCTTTCTTT. Translating gives CASSSGQGRTEAFF.

The gene calls are TRBV29-1 and TRBJ2-3; TRBD2 matches at 7 bases. This CDR3 has 16 amino acids. CDR1 and CDR2 (germline): SQVTM, ANQGSEA. Trimming at V came to 6 bases and at J to 8 bases, leaving 20 bases not matched to a gene. The DNA for the CDR3 is TGCAGCGTCCACGAATCCGCGACGGGAGGTGGCGGTACGCAGTATTTT. Translating it yields CSVHESATGGGGTQYF.